These 9 T cell receptor beta chains originate from one sample sequenced in a study of CD8 T cells in Susac syndrome. It was with random hexamers that roughly 0.5 to 1 ug RNA was reverse transcribed. Via MiXCR, TCRdb re-called the immunoSEQ multiplex PCR reads, giving one row per CDR3 protein. The sample shows some 200,000 distinct CDR3 sequences, roughly 94% of them seen only once. Sequencing was carried out using CD4+ T cells from PBMCs. Every receptor here comes from a human donor in good health.

The chain links TRBV7-6 to TRBJ2-3; 8 positions agree with TRBD1. V shed 0 bases, J shed 1 base, and the junction held 3 bases outside the gene matches. This CDR3 is built from 16 residues. From germline, CDR1 is SGHVS and CDR2 FNYEAQ. CDR3 loop: CASSLASTGGTDTQYF. DNA of the CDR3: TGTGCCAGCAGCTTAGCCTCGACAGGGGGCACAGATACGCAGTATTTT. The full variable domain, rest sourced from reference TRBV7-6 and TRBJ2-3, is GAGVSQSPRYKVTKRGQDVALRCDPISGHVSLYWYRQALGQGPEFLTYFNYEAQQDKSGLPNDRFSAERPEGSISTLTIQRTEQRDSAMYRCASSLASTGGTDTQYFGPGTRLTVL.

The chain links TRBV20-1 to TRBJ1-2; maybe TRBD1 (6 bases). Trimming cost V 3 bases and J 7 bases, with 9 bases left between them. Germline assignment: CDR1 DFQATT and CDR2 SNEGSKA (reference sequence). CDR3 length: 11 residues. DNA of the CDR3: TGCAGTGCTAGTCACAGGGTTGGCTACACCTTC. The encoded protein is CSASHRVGYTF.

The V call is TRBV4-3, the J call TRBJ1-1; D gene uncertain. The CDR3 contains 14 residues. Germline CDR1 LGHNA, CDR2 YSLEER. The ends were cut back, 0 bases at V and 10 bases at J, with 15 bases in the middle. The CDR3 bases are TGCGCCAGCAGCCAAGATGTTGGTGAGTTCGGAGCTTTCTTT. This encodes CASSQDVGEFGAFF.

The V call is TRBV4-2, the J call TRBJ1-1; 7 bases align to TRBD1. Germline CDR1 reads LGHNA; CDR2 reads YNFKEQ. J gave up 0 bases and V 0 bases, and 10 bases lay outside the gene matches. The CDR3 runs to 18 residues. CDR3 residues: CASSQDPQGFLMNTEAFF. CDR3 nucleotide sequence: TGTGCCAGCAGCCAAGATCCACAGGGGTTTTTAATGAACACTGAAGCTTTCTTT.

The chain recombines TRBV29-1 with TRBJ2-6; a weak D match, TRBD2 (5 bases). The germline V and J ends were trimmed by 3 bases and 3 bases, with 9 bases remaining between them. The CDR3 has 14 residues. Germline V lookup: CDR1 SQVTM, CDR2 ANQGSEA. The CDR3: CSVDGSGGANVLTF. The CDR3 DNA reads as TGCAGCGTTGATGGCAGCGGTGGGGCCAACGTCCTGACTTTC.

This chain connects TRBV27 to TRBJ2-7; D possibly corresponds to TRBD2 (6 bases). This CDR3 contains 14 residues. The V gene's germline CDR1 is MNHEY and CDR2 SMNVEV (reference sequence). The V end lost 7 bases, the J end lost 2 bases, and 15 bases lay between the germline ends. This CDR3 is CASKVVADTYEQYF. The CDR3 DNA is TGTGCCAGCAAGGTAGTAGCGGATACCTACGAGCAGTACTTC.

This rearrangement joins TRBV25-1 to TRBJ1-1; the match to TRBD1 covers 7 bases. The junction had 4 bases not matched to a gene; V was cut back by 3 bases and J by 6 bases. The CDR3 has 13 residues. Germline values: CDR1 MGHDK, CDR2 SYGVNS. CDR3: CASSETGKPEAFF. CDR3 DNA sequence: TGTGCCAGCAGTGAGACAGGGAAGCCTGAAGCTTTCTTT.

This clonotype was found once. The rearrangement uses TRBV20-1 and TRBJ2-7; D ambiguous. The V end was cut by 1 base, the J end by 2 bases, with 3 bases between. This CDR3 has 11 amino acids. Germline V gene data show CDR1 as DFQATT and CDR2 as SNEGSKA (reference sequence). The CDR3 here is CSARVTYEQYF. As DNA, the CDR3 is TGCAGTGCTAGAGTTACCTACGAGCAGTACTTC.

V usage is TRBV3-1 and J usage is TRBJ2-3; weak D call: TRBD2 (6 bases). Trimming took off 7 bases at V and 3 bases at J, with 11 bases between the two ends. Looked up from germline, CDR1 is LGHDT and CDR2 is YNNKEL (reference sequence). The CDR3 contains 13 residues. The CDR3 sequence is CASTGTGTDTQYF. The CDR3 DNA follows: TGTGCCAGCACCGGGACTGGGACAGATACGCAGTATTTT.